This is a list of T cell receptor beta chains from one sample in a study of PD-1 blockade in classical Hodgkin lymphoma. TCRdb's table, derived via immunoSEQ multiplex PCR, lists solely in-frame clones and lacks some. The table lists about 44,000 clones, roughly two thirds of them singletons, with over 3% in the top ten. The source material was peripheral blood mononuclear cells (PBMCs), sampled before the fourth cycle of nivolumab. Receptors originate from a human donor with classical Hodgkin lymphoma. Each CDR3 is given with its conserved first and last residue. The order of the fields is D gene, clone size, J gene, V gene, CDR3 DNA, CDR3 protein. D genes are given only for firm matches. For some rows the clone size is stated as once, few or many, or as a class when expanded; others skip it.

d_call: -
clone_size: few
j_call: TRBJ1-3
v_call: TRBV6-5
cdr3_nt: TGTGCCAGCAGTTACGGTCCTCTAGGAAACACCATATATTTT
cdr3_aa: CASSYGPLGNTIYF

d_call: TRBD2
clone_size: -
j_call: TRBJ2-3
v_call: TRBV28
cdr3_nt: TGTGCCAGCAGTCTACGAAGGGGAGTAGCGGGCCGCAGCACAGATACGCAGTATTTT
cdr3_aa: CASSLRRGVAGRSTDTQYF

d_call: -
clone_size: once
j_call: TRBJ1-6
v_call: TRBV5-1
cdr3_nt: TGCGCCAGCAGCTTGAAGTTGGGGAATTCACCCCTCCACTTT
cdr3_aa: CASSLKLGNSPLHF

d_call: -
clone_size: many
j_call: TRBJ2-2
v_call: TRBV6-6
cdr3_nt: TGTGCCAGCAGTATTCCCGGGGAGCTGTTTTTT
cdr3_aa: CASSIPGELFF

d_call: TRBD1
clone_size: -
j_call: TRBJ2-6
v_call: TRBV19
cdr3_nt: TGTGCCAGTAGCCCGTCCGGGACAGGGATCTCTGGGGCCAACGTCCTGACTTTC
cdr3_aa: CASSPSGTGISGANVLTF

d_call: TRBD1
clone_size: -
j_call: TRBJ2-7
v_call: TRBV28
cdr3_nt: TGTGCCAGCAGTTATCGGACAGGGAACTCCTACGAGCAGTACTTC
cdr3_aa: CASSYRTGNSYEQYF

d_call: TRBD2
clone_size: -
j_call: TRBJ2-1
v_call: TRBV19
cdr3_nt: TGTGCCAGTAGCGGACTAGCGGGAAACAATGATGAGCAGTTCTTC
cdr3_aa: CASSGLAGNNDEQFF

d_call: -
clone_size: -
j_call: TRBJ2-1
v_call: TRBV15
cdr3_nt: TGTGCCACCAGCACCCAGGGGGGGTATGGTGAGCAGTTCTTC
cdr3_aa: CATSTQGGYGEQFF

d_call: -
clone_size: once
j_call: TRBJ2-7
v_call: TRBV28
cdr3_nt: TGTGCCAGCAGTTTAGAGGGCGACACGACCTACGAGCAGTACTTC
cdr3_aa: CASSLEGDTTYEQYF

d_call: TRBD1
clone_size: -
j_call: TRBJ1-1
v_call: TRBV7-2
cdr3_nt: TGTGCCAGCAGCTTCGGGGCAGGGGGAATAGCTTTCTTT
cdr3_aa: CASSFGAGGIAFF

d_call: -
clone_size: -
j_call: TRBJ2-2
v_call: TRBV18
cdr3_nt: TGTGCCAGCTCCACCGGAACACCGAACACCGGGGAGCTGTTTTTT
cdr3_aa: CASSTGTPNTGELFF

d_call: TRBD2
clone_size: few
j_call: TRBJ2-7
v_call: TRBV12-5
cdr3_nt: TGTGCTAGTGGTTCTAGCGGGAGTCCAGAGCAGTACTTC
cdr3_aa: CASGSSGSPEQYF

d_call: -
clone_size: -
j_call: TRBJ2-5
v_call: TRBV30
cdr3_nt: TGTGCCTGGAGTCAGGGCCTTCAAGAGACCCAGTACTTC
cdr3_aa: CAWSQGLQETQYF

d_call: TRBD1
clone_size: -
j_call: TRBJ2-1
v_call: TRBV30
cdr3_nt: TGTGCCTGGAGTGTACGGTGGGACAGACACAATGAGCAGTTCTTC
cdr3_aa: CAWSVRWDRHNEQFF

d_call: -
clone_size: -
j_call: TRBJ2-1
v_call: TRBV2
cdr3_nt: TGTGCCAGCAGTGAACAGGGGCTATACAATGAGCAGTTCTTC
cdr3_aa: CASSEQGLYNEQFF

d_call: TRBD1
clone_size: -
j_call: TRBJ2-2
v_call: TRBV6-5
cdr3_nt: TGTGCCAGCAGTGCAGGGGGTGGCGGGGAGCTGTTTTTT
cdr3_aa: CASSAGGGGELFF

d_call: -
clone_size: -
j_call: TRBJ2-1
v_call: TRBV11-1
cdr3_nt: TGTGCCAGCAGCTCCTCGTCGGGACAACCCTTCAATGAGCAGTTCTTC
cdr3_aa: CASSSSSGQPFNEQFF

d_call: -
clone_size: few
j_call: TRBJ1-4
v_call: TRBV16
cdr3_nt: TGTGCCAGCAGCCCGCTTGCAACTAATGAAAAACTGTTTTTT
cdr3_aa: CASSPLATNEKLFF

d_call: -
clone_size: -
j_call: TRBJ2-2
v_call: TRBV7-9
cdr3_nt: TGTGCCAGCAGCCCGGAAATCGGGGAGCTGTTTTTT
cdr3_aa: CASSPEIGELFF

d_call: -
clone_size: -
j_call: TRBJ2-3
v_call: TRBV28
cdr3_nt: TGTGCCAGCAGTTTAAGGGGGGTAAAAGATACGCAGTATTTT
cdr3_aa: CASSLRGVKDTQYF

d_call: TRBD2
clone_size: once
j_call: TRBJ2-1
v_call: TRBV4-1
cdr3_nt: TGCGCCAGCAGGCTTAGCGGGGGGGCCCCCGATGAGCAGTTCTTC
cdr3_aa: CASRLSGGAPDEQFF

d_call: -
clone_size: -
j_call: TRBJ1-2
v_call: TRBV7-2
cdr3_nt: TGTGCCAGCAGCTTATTTTGGCAGGAGATTTATGGCTACACCTTC
cdr3_aa: CASSLFWQEIYGYTF

d_call: -
clone_size: -
j_call: TRBJ2-5
v_call: TRBV19
cdr3_nt: TGTGCCAGTAGTATAGCTACACAGCAAGAGACCCAGTACTTC
cdr3_aa: CASSIATQQETQYF

d_call: -
clone_size: -
j_call: TRBJ1-1
v_call: TRBV5-8
cdr3_nt: TGTGCCAGCAGCCCTCGGTGGGCTCTGGGGTACACTGAAGCTTTCTTT
cdr3_aa: CASSPRWALGYTEAFF

d_call: -
clone_size: -
j_call: TRBJ2-7
v_call: TRBV28
cdr3_nt: TGTGCCAGCAGTTTAGGAGGACCCGAAGGCGAGCAGTACTTC
cdr3_aa: CASSLGGPEGEQYF

d_call: TRBD2
clone_size: -
j_call: TRBJ2-7
v_call: TRBV19
cdr3_nt: TGTGCCAGTAGTCGTACTAGCGGGAGCTACGAGCAGTACTTC
cdr3_aa: CASSRTSGSYEQYF

d_call: TRBD1
clone_size: -
j_call: TRBJ1-4
v_call: TRBV11-2
cdr3_nt: TGTGCCAGCAGCCAACAGGGGATTCCAACTAATGAAAAACTGTTTTTT
cdr3_aa: CASSQQGIPTNEKLFF

d_call: -
clone_size: few
j_call: TRBJ1-2
v_call: TRBV18
cdr3_nt: TGTGCCAGCTCACCAAATGACGGTAGCTATGGCTACACCTTC
cdr3_aa: CASSPNDGSYGYTF

d_call: -
clone_size: -
j_call: TRBJ1-1
v_call: TRBV19
cdr3_nt: TGTGCCAGTAGTATAGGAGAACAAATCAACACTGAAGCTTTCTTT
cdr3_aa: CASSIGEQINTEAFF

d_call: TRBD1
clone_size: medium-sized
j_call: TRBJ2-3
v_call: TRBV9
cdr3_nt: TGTGCCAGCAGCGACACAGGGGGCAGTAGCACAGATACGCAGTATTTT
cdr3_aa: CASSDTGGSSTDTQYF

d_call: -
clone_size: -
j_call: TRBJ2-5
v_call: TRBV15
cdr3_nt: TGTGCCACCAGCAGAGTAGCAGGAGGGGTCACCCAGTACTTC
cdr3_aa: CATSRVAGGVTQYF

d_call: -
clone_size: -
j_call: TRBJ1-4
v_call: TRBV30
cdr3_nt: TGTGCCTGGAGTACTATCTGGGGCCCGGCGGATGAAAAACTGTTTTTT
cdr3_aa: CAWSTIWGPADEKLFF

d_call: -
clone_size: -
j_call: TRBJ2-7
v_call: TRBV6-5
cdr3_nt: TGTGCCAGCCGGGAGCCCCAACTCTACGAGCAGTACTTC
cdr3_aa: CASREPQLYEQYF

d_call: TRBD1
clone_size: -
j_call: TRBJ2-7
v_call: TRBV5-1
cdr3_nt: TGCGCCAGTCACCGGACAGGGGTCGAATACGAGCAGTACTTC
cdr3_aa: CASHRTGVEYEQYF

d_call: -
clone_size: -
j_call: TRBJ2-4
v_call: TRBV9
cdr3_nt: TGTGCCAGCAGCGCGGACCCATTGGAAAACATTCAGTACTTC
cdr3_aa: CASSADPLENIQYF

d_call: -
clone_size: -
j_call: TRBJ1-2
v_call: TRBV6-5
cdr3_nt: TGTGCCAGCACCTTCGACCGCCCCCCGGATGGCTACACCTTC
cdr3_aa: CASTFDRPPDGYTF

d_call: -
clone_size: -
j_call: TRBJ1-1
v_call: TRBV19
cdr3_nt: TGTGCCAGTAGTCCCCGGGGGGACACTGAAGCTTTCTTT
cdr3_aa: CASSPRGDTEAFF

d_call: TRBD1
clone_size: few
j_call: TRBJ1-2
v_call: TRBV7-2
cdr3_nt: TGTGCCAGCAGCTGGGACAGAGGAAACTATGGCTACACCTTC
cdr3_aa: CASSWDRGNYGYTF

d_call: -
clone_size: once
j_call: TRBJ1-2
v_call: TRBV6-6
cdr3_nt: TGTGCCAGCAGCAATCGACAGACAGGATCCTATGGCTACACCTTC
cdr3_aa: CASSNRQTGSYGYTF

d_call: TRBD2
clone_size: -
j_call: TRBJ2-3
v_call: TRBV5-1
cdr3_nt: TGCGCCAGCAGCTTGGGGCGGGGGGCCGGCACAGATACGCAGTATTTT
cdr3_aa: CASSLGRGAGTDTQYF

d_call: -
clone_size: -
j_call: TRBJ1-1
v_call: TRBV28
cdr3_nt: TGTGCCAGCAGTCCGTGGACAGTGAACACTGAAGCTTTCTTT
cdr3_aa: CASSPWTVNTEAFF

d_call: -
clone_size: -
j_call: TRBJ2-7
v_call: TRBV10-3
cdr3_nt: TGTGCCATCAGTGAGTCGAGAGGAATCTACGAGCAGTACTTC
cdr3_aa: CAISESRGIYEQYF

d_call: -
clone_size: -
j_call: TRBJ2-3
v_call: TRBV4-3
cdr3_nt: TGCGCCAGCAGCCAAGATCTAGGGTTCTCAGATACGCAGTATTTT
cdr3_aa: CASSQDLGFSDTQYF

d_call: TRBD1
clone_size: -
j_call: TRBJ2-7
v_call: TRBV29-1
cdr3_nt: TGCAGCGTTGGGGCAGGACAGGGGACCTACGAGCAGTACTTC
cdr3_aa: CSVGAGQGTYEQYF

d_call: TRBD2
clone_size: -
j_call: TRBJ2-1
v_call: TRBV28
cdr3_nt: TGTGCCAGCAGTTTATGGCCTAGCGGGAGTTGGGACAATGAGCAGTTCTTC
cdr3_aa: CASSLWPSGSWDNEQFF

d_call: -
clone_size: -
j_call: TRBJ2-1
v_call: TRBV7-8
cdr3_nt: TGTGCCAGCAGCCGCTCGGCGGGTGGATACAATGAGCAGTTCTTC
cdr3_aa: CASSRSAGGYNEQFF

d_call: TRBD1
clone_size: -
j_call: TRBJ1-3
v_call: TRBV6-5
cdr3_nt: TGTGCCAGCAGTCCCGGCGGGACAGCTGGAAACACCATATATTTT
cdr3_aa: CASSPGGTAGNTIYF

d_call: TRBD2
clone_size: -
j_call: TRBJ2-2
v_call: TRBV6-5
cdr3_nt: TGTGCCAGCAGTTACGGGACTAGCGGGAACACCGGGGAGCTGTTTTTT
cdr3_aa: CASSYGTSGNTGELFF

d_call: -
clone_size: -
j_call: TRBJ2-5
v_call: TRBV7-4
cdr3_nt: TGTGCCAGCCTCCACTACGGCCCAGAGACCCAGTACTTC
cdr3_aa: CASLHYGPETQYF

d_call: -
clone_size: -
j_call: TRBJ1-6
v_call: TRBV19
cdr3_nt: TGTGCCAGTAGTATGGAAACAGATAATTCACCCCTCCACTTT
cdr3_aa: CASSMETDNSPLHF

d_call: -
clone_size: -
j_call: TRBJ1-1
v_call: TRBV7-2
cdr3_nt: TGTGCCAGCAGCTTACTGGGAGGGGCGACTGAAGCTTTCTTT
cdr3_aa: CASSLLGGATEAFF

d_call: -
clone_size: -
j_call: TRBJ1-2
v_call: TRBV11-2
cdr3_nt: TGTGCCAGCAGCCGTGTCCGCCAGGGCGCTAACTATGGCTACACCTTC
cdr3_aa: CASSRVRQGANYGYTF

d_call: -
clone_size: -
j_call: TRBJ2-2
v_call: TRBV27
cdr3_nt: TGTGCCAGCAGTTTATTGGGACTGGGCGGGGAGCTGTTTTTT
cdr3_aa: CASSLLGLGGELFF